What follows are 26 T cell receptor beta chains derived from one specimen sequenced in a study of blood T cell repertoires in COVID-19 (dated by TCRdb to the early 2020s). To prepare the library, the immunoSEQ multiplex PCR assay was applied. This immuneACCESS table, as held by TCRdb, lists in-frame sequences with V and J called but not all clones. Of the missing ones, under half trace to an unresolved V gene in checked studies; the others have no known cause. The table for this sample lists roughly 140,000 clones; approximately 87% of them were counted only once. Jointly, the top ten make up 4% to 4.5% of the sample. The sequenced sample consisted of peripheral blood. Source of these receptors: a woman aged 40 to 50 with acute or convalescent COVID-19.

The V call is TRBV29-1, the J call TRBJ2-7, with D unresolved. Looked up from germline, CDR1 is SQVTM and CDR2 is ANQGSEA. With 6 bases removed from V and 6 bases from J, the gap between germline ends came to 21 bases. The CDR3 has 14 amino acids. The CDR3 is CSVDGWATDGEQYF. The CDR3 DNA follows: TGCAGCGTGGATGGGTGGGCCACAGATGGCGAGCAGTACTTC.

The chain carries TRBV7-2 and TRBJ2-7; 11 bases agree with TRBD2. Looked up from germline, CDR1 is SGHTA and CDR2 is FQGNSA. Trimming at V came to 5 bases and at J to 0 bases, leaving 6 bases not matched to a gene. The CDR3 is 16 residues long. For the CDR3, the DNA is TGTGCCAGCAGCCCAGATAGCGGGGGGGACTCCTACGAGCAGTACTTC. This gives the protein CASSPDSGGDSYEQYF.

As for this clone: The same CDR3 can be traced to other DNA sequences in this sample. The chain has TRBV18 and TRBJ1-5; 10 nucleotides line up with TRBD1. Germline V gene data show CDR1 as KGHSH and CDR2 as LQKENI. The trim removed 3 bases at V and 7 bases at J, leaving 6 bases unmatched. CDR3 length equals 15 residues. CDR3 in DNA: TGTGCCAGCTCACCTTCGACAGGGGGCGTCCAGCCCCAGCATTTT. Translating gives CASSPSTGGVQPQHF.

The DNA for the CDR3 is TGCGCCAGCAGCCAAGTCCAGACAGGGGGAAACACTGAAGCTTTCTTT. Protein product: CASSQVQTGGNTEAFF. The gene calls are TRBV4-1 and TRBJ1-1; TRBD1 matches at 9 bases. Unmatched junction bases numbered 5, after V lost 1 base and J lost 2 bases. There are 16 residues in the CDR3. Per the germline V gene, CDR1 is MGHRA and CDR2 is YSYEKL.

The V and J genes are TRBV6-2 or TRBV6-3 and TRBJ2-3; 8 positions agree with TRBD2. The junction had 6 bases not matched to a gene; V was cut back by 2 bases and J by 2 bases. The CDR3 is 16 amino acids. Germline V gene lookup returns CDR1 MNHEY and CDR2 SVGEGT. CDR3 in amino acids: CASSYGSGAFTDTQYF. Here the CDR3 DNA reads TGTGCCAGCAGTTACGGTAGCGGGGCCTTCACAGATACGCAGTATTTT.

This sequence joins TRBV28 and TRBJ2-2, with 9 positions matching TRBD1. V lost 5 bases, J lost 4 bases, and 11 bases stayed unmatched. The CDR3 is 17 amino acids. Germline values: CDR1 MDHEN, CDR2 SYDVKM. The CDR3 sequence: CASSRAGTGKGTGELFF. In nucleotides, the CDR3 is TGTGCCAGCAGTCGGGCCGGGACAGGGAAGGGCACCGGGGAGCTGTTTTTT.

This chain connects TRBV7-9 to TRBJ1-2; no reliable D call. This CDR3 has 13 amino acids. The ends were cut back, 6 bases at V and 4 bases at J, with 12 bases in the middle. The germline V gene encodes CDR1 SEHNR and CDR2 FQNEAQ (reference sequence). The CDR3 nucleotides read TGTGCCAGCAGATCAACTCTCCTCTATGGCTACACCTTC. Translating it yields CASRSTLLYGYTF.

This chain joins TRBV11-2 and TRBJ2-1; 14 nucleotides agree with TRBD2. Germline V gene data show CDR1 as SGHAT and CDR2 as FQNNGV. The CDR3 is 18 residues long. With 1 base clipped from V and 7 bases from J, the junction kept 9 bases outside the gene matches. CDR3 protein: CASSLVAGTSGRSNEQFF. DNA for the CDR3: TGTGCCAGCAGCTTAGTCGCCGGGACTAGCGGGAGATCAAATGAGCAGTTCTTC.

V gene TRBV15 combines with J gene TRBJ2-7, with 9 nucleotides matching TRBD2. V was clipped by 0 bases and J by 1 base; unmatched bases: 4. The germline V gene has CDR1 LNHNV and CDR2 YYDKDF (reference sequence). CDR3 size: 16 residues. Here the CDR3 DNA reads TGTGCCACCAGCAGAGATGGGCGGGAGGGTTCCTACGAGCAGTACTTC. It yields the protein CATSRDGREGSYEQYF.

V is TRBV5-5 and J is TRBJ2-3; 8 nucleotides align to TRBD1. The CDR3 contains 15 residues. Germline trimming cut 0 bases from V and 1 base from J; bases unmatched to any gene: 1. CDR1 and CDR2 (germline): SGHKS, YYEKEE (reference sequence). CDR3 sequence reads: CASSLVGQGTDTQYF. The CDR3 nucleotides read TGTGCCAGCAGCTTGGTGGGACAGGGCACAGATACGCAGTATTTT. Looking up the rest from reference TRBV5-5 and TRBJ2-3 gives the full variable domain: DAGVTQSPTHLIKTRGQQVTLRCSPISGHKSVSWYQQVLGQGPQFIFQYYEKEERGRGNFPDRFSARQFPNYSSELNVNALLLGDSALYLCASSLVGQGTDTQYFGPGTRLTVL.

The V gene is TRBV3-1 (or the pseudogene TRBV3-2), the J gene TRBJ1-5; a weak D match, TRBD1 (5 bases). The germline gives CDR1 LGHDT, CDR2 YNNKEL (reference sequence). The CDR3 loop spans 15 amino acids. V was shortened by 0 bases and J by 9 bases, with 15 bases between the two germline ends. CDR3 coding DNA: TGTGCCAGCAGCCAAGATCAGGGTGGGATCACGCCCCAGCATTTT. Translation gives CASSQDQGGITPQHF.

V usage is TRBV15 and J usage is TRBJ1-1; 9 positions match TRBD1. Germline CDR1 and CDR2: LNHNV and YYDKDF (reference sequence). This CDR3 region has 15 residues. With 5 bases clipped from V and 0 bases from J, the junction kept 4 bases outside the gene matches. CDR3 nucleotide sequence: TGTGCCACCAGCCTGGGACAGGGATTGAACACTGAAGCTTTCTTT. Amino acids: CATSLGQGLNTEAFF.

Here the CDR3 reads CSASLGTSGSNEQFF. In DNA form, the CDR3 reads TGCAGTGCTAGTTTGGGGACTAGCGGGAGTAATGAGCAGTTCTTC. The chain has TRBV20-1 and TRBJ2-1; 14 positions agree with TRBD2. Germline V gives CDR1 DFQATT, CDR2 SNEGSKA (reference sequence). V lost 3 bases, J lost 7 bases, and 5 bases stayed unmatched. The CDR3 length is 15 residues.

This clone was picked up one time. The V gene is TRBV5-4, the J gene TRBJ2-7, with 9 bases matching TRBD1. Germline V gene lookup returns CDR1 SGHNT and CDR2 YYREEE (reference sequence). CDR3 size: 15 residues. V shed 3 bases and J 3 bases; nucleotides not matched to a gene: 7. CDR3 amino acids: CASSSRDRVYYEQYF. CDR3 DNA: TGTGCCAGCAGCTCTCGGGACAGGGTGTACTACGAGCAGTACTTC. Using reference TRBV5-4 and TRBJ2-7 for the parts outside the CDR3, the full variable domain is ETGVTQSPTHLIKTRGQQVTLRCSSQSGHNTVSWYQQALGQGPQFIFQYYREEENGRGNFPPRFSGLQFPNYSSELNVNALELDDSALYLCASSSRDRVYYEQYFGPGTRLTVT.

The chain is built from TRBV9 and TRBJ2-3; 8 bases map to TRBD2. The germline gives CDR1 SGDLS, CDR2 YYNGEE. Germline trimming cut 3 bases from V and 5 bases from J; bases unmatched to any gene: 5. The CDR3 is 14 amino acids. CDR3 DNA sequence: TGTGCCAGCAGCGATAGCGGGGAGGGAGATACGCAGTATTTT. It codes for CASSDSGEGDTQYF. The full variable domain, in which reference TRBV9 and TRBJ2-3 provide the parts outside the CDR3, is DSGVTQTPKHLITATGQRVTLRCSPRSGDLSVYWYQQSLDQGLQFLIQYYNGEERAKGNILERFSAQQFPDLHSELNLSSLELGDSALYFCASSDSGEGDTQYFGPGTRLTVL.

The V and J genes are TRBV27 and TRBJ2-6; D is possibly TRBD2 (5 bases). Deletions cut 3 bases from V and 0 bases from J, with 9 bases between. The CDR3 has 16 amino acids. The germline gives CDR1 MNHEY, CDR2 SMNVEV (reference sequence). The CDR3 DNA follows: TGTGCCAGCAGTTTTACTAGTCCCTCTGGGGCCAACGTCCTGACTTTC. Its protein product is CASSFTSPSGANVLTF.

The CDR3 spells CASSSGHTGLGYTF. The DNA of the CDR3 is TGTGCCAGCAGCTCGGGACATACCGGTCTTGGCTACACCTTC. The V and J genes are TRBV5-6 and TRBJ1-2, with D perhaps TRBD1 (6 bases). The V gene lost 3 bases and the J gene lost 7 bases, with 16 bases spanning the gap. This CDR3 region has 14 residues. Germline loops: CDR1 SGHDT, CDR2 YYEEEE.

The chain recombines TRBV25-1 with TRBJ1-1; the match to TRBD1 covers 8 bases. V gave up 0 bases and J gave up 4 bases; unmatched junction bases: 7. The CDR3 sequence is 16 residues long. In germline, CDR1 is MGHDK, CDR2 SYGVNS. In DNA, the CDR3 is TGTGCCAGCAGTGAATATAGGACAGGGAGAGCCACTGAAGCTTTCTTT. It encodes CASSEYRTGRATEAFF.

The chain combines TRBV6-2 or TRBV6-3 with TRBJ1-5; D gene uncertain. V was cut by 0 bases and J by 6 bases, with 9 bases left in between. The germline V gene has CDR1 MNHEY and CDR2 SVGEGT. This CDR3 comprises 14 residues. The CDR3 nucleotides are TGTGCCAGCAGTTACTCGAGCCGTGGTCAGCCCCAGCATTTT. Protein: CASSYSSRGQPQHF.

The gene calls are TRBV7-9 and TRBJ1-6; 9 bases align to TRBD1. This CDR3 contains 15 residues. Looked up from germline, CDR1 is SEHNR and CDR2 is FQNEAQ (reference sequence). V dropped 5 bases and J dropped 14; count of bases not matched to a gene: 13. The DNA for the CDR3 is TGTGCCAGCAGCCCCCGGGACAGGGCGCCGATGTCCCTCCACTTT. Translated: CASSPRDRAPMSLHF.

The chain links TRBV2 to TRBJ1-1; 8 bases match TRBD1. There are 15 residues in the CDR3. After removal of 0 bases from V and 4 bases from J, the junction contained 4 bases not matched to a gene. The germline CDR1 and CDR2 sequences are SNHLY and FYNNEI. The CDR3 nucleotides read TGTGCCAGCAGTGAAGCCGGGACAGGTATCACTGAAGCTTTCTTT. Protein sequence: CASSEAGTGITEAFF. Combining the CDR3 with reference TRBV2 and TRBJ1-1 gives the whole variable domain EPEVTQTPSHQVTQMGQEVILRCVPISNHLYFYWYRQILGQKVEFLVSFYNNEISEKSEIFDDQFSVERPDGSNFTLKIRSTKLEDSAMYFCASSEAGTGITEAFFGQGTRLTVV.

The chain is built from TRBV6-5 and TRBJ2-1; 8 bases match TRBD2. Germline CDR1 is MNHEY and CDR2 is SVGAGI. The CDR3 has 16 amino acids. With 2 bases clipped from V and 6 bases from J, the junction kept 9 bases outside the gene matches. As DNA, the CDR3 is TGTGCCAGCAGTTACGTAGGGACTAGAGGGGTCAATGAGCAGTTCTTC. Translating it yields CASSYVGTRGVNEQFF.

The chain combines TRBV7-9 with TRBJ1-2; no clear D. V lost 4 bases and J 8 bases, leaving 17 bases between the germline ends. Germline CDR1 reads SEHNR; CDR2 reads FQNEAQ (reference sequence). The CDR3 extends over 14 amino acids. The CDR3 reads CASSSEGWEGGYTF. CDR3 coding DNA: TGTGCCAGCAGCTCCGAGGGCTGGGAAGGAGGCTACACCTTC.

V gene TRBV18 combines with J gene TRBJ2-5, with D tentatively TRBD1 (6 bases). Trimming shortened V by 6 bases and J by 1 base, and 9 bases separated the two germline ends. CDR1 KGHSH and CDR2 LQKENI come from the germline V gene. The CDR3 loop spans 13 amino acids. This CDR3 reads CASSRDIQETQYF. As DNA, the CDR3 is TGTGCCAGCTCCCGGGACATCCAAGAGACCCAGTACTTC.

The V call is TRBV7-6, the J call TRBJ1-5, with 7 nucleotides matching TRBD1. Germline values: CDR1 SGHVS, CDR2 FNYEAQ. The CDR3 extends over 15 amino acids. V shed 5 bases, J shed 3 bases, and the junction held 7 bases outside the gene matches. CDR3 in amino acids: CASSQGQPFNQPQHF. The CDR3 nucleotides read TGTGCCAGCAGCCAGGGACAGCCGTTCAATCAGCCCCAGCATTTT.

This chain uses TRBV6-5 with TRBJ1-2; TRBD1 matches at 7 bases. The CDR3 length is 15 residues. Germline values: CDR1 MNHEY, CDR2 SVGAGI. V lost 5 bases to trimming and J lost 4 bases; unmatched junction nucleotides: 10. In DNA form, the CDR3 reads TGTGCCAGCAGTAGCCGAGGGGGCAAGAGCTATGGCTACACCTTC. As protein: CASSSRGGKSYGYTF.